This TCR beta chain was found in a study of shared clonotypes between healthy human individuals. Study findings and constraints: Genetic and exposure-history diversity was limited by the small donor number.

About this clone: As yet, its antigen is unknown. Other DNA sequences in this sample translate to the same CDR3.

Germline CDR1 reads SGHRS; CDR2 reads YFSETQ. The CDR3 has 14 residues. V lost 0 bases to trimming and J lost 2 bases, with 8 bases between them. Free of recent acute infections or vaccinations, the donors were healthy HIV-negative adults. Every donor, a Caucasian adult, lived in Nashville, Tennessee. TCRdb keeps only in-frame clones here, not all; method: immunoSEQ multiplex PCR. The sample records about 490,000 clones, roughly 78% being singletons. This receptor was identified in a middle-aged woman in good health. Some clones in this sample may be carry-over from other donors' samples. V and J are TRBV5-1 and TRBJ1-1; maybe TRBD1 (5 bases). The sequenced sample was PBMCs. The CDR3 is CASSLAQENTEAFF. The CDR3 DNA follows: TGCGCCAGCAGCTTGGCACAGGAAAACACTGAAGCTTTCTTT.